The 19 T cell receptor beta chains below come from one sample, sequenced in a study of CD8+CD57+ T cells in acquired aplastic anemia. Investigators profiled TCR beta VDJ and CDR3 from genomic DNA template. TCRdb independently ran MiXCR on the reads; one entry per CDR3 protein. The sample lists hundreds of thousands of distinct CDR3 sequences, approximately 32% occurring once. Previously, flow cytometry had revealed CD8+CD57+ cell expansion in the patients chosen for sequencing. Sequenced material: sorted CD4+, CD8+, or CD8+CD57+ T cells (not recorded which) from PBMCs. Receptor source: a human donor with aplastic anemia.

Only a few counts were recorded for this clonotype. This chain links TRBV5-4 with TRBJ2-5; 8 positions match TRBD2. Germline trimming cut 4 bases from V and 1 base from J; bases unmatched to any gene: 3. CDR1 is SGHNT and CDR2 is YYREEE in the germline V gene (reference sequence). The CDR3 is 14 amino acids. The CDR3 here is CASSAGGSQETQYF. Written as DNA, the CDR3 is TGTGCCAGCAGCGCGGGGGGCAGCCAAGAGACCCAGTACTTC.

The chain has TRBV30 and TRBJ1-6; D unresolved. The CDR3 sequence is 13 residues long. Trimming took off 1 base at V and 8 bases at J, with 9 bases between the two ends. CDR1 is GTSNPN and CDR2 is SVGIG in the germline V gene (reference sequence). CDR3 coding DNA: TGTGCCTGGAGTGGACTTGCGGATTCACCCCTCCACTTT. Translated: CAWSGLADSPLHF.

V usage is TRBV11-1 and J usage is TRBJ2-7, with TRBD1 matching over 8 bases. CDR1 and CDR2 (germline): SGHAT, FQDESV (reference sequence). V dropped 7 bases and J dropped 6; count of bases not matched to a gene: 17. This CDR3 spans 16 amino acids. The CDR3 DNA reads TGTGCCAGCACCCATCCCCAGGGGGCGATCAATCGCGAGCAGTACTTC. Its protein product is CASTHPQGAINREQYF.

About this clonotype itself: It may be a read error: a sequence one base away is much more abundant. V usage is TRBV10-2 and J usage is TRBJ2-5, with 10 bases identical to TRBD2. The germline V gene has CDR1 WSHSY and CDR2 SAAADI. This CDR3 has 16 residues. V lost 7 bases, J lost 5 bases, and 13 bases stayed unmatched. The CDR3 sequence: CASTQTSSGSSETQYF. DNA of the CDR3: TGCGCCAGCACCCAAACATCTAGCGGGAGTTCGGAGACCCAGTACTTC.

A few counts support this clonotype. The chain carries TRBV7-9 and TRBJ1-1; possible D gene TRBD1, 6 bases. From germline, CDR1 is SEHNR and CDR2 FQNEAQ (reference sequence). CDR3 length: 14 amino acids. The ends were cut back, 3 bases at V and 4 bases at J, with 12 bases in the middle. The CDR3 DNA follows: TGTGCCAGCAGCTTCCCAAGGGACACCACTGAAGCTTTCTTT. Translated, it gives CASSFPRDTTEAFF.

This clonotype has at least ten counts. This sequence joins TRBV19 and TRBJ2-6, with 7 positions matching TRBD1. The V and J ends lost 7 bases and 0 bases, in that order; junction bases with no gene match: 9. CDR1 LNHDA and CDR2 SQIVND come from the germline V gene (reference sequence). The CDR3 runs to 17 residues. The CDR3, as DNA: TGTGCCAGTACCCTTCGGACAGGCGGCTCTGGGGCCAACGTCCTGACTTTC. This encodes CASTLRTGGSGANVLTF.

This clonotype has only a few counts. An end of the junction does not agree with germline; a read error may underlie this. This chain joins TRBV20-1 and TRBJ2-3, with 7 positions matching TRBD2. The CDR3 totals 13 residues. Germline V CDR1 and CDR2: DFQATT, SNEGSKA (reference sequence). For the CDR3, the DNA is TGCAGTGGGGAGGGTATCTTTTTAGATACACAGTATTTT. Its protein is CSGEGIFLDTQYF.

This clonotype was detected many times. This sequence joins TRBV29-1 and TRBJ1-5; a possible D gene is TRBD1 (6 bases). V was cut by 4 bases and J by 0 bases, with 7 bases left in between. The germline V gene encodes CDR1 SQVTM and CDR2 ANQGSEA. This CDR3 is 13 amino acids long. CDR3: CSVGTDSNQPQHF. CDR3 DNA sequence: TGCAGCGTTGGGACAGATAGCAATCAGCCCCAGCATTTT.

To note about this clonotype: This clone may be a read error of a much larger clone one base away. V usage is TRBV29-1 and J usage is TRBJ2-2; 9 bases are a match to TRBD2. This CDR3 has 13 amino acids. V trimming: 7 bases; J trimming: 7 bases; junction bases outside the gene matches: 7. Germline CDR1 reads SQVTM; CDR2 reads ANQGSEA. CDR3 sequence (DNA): TGCAGCGATCGCGGGAGGGTTAGCGGGGAGCTGTTTTTT. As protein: CSDRGRVSGELFF.

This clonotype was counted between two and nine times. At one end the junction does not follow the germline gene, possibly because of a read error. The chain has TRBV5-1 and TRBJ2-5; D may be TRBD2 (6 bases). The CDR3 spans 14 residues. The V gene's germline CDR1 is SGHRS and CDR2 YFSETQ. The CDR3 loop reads CASSLVGGEETQYF. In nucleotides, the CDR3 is TGTGCCAGCAGCTTGGTGGGAGGAGAAGAGACCCAGTACTTC. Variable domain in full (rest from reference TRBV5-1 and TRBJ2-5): KAGVTQTPRYLIKTRGQQVTLSCSPISGHRSVSWYQQTPGQGLQFLFEYFSETQRNKGNFPGRFSGRQFSNSRSEMNVSTLELGDSALYLCASSLVGGEETQYFGPGTRLLVL.

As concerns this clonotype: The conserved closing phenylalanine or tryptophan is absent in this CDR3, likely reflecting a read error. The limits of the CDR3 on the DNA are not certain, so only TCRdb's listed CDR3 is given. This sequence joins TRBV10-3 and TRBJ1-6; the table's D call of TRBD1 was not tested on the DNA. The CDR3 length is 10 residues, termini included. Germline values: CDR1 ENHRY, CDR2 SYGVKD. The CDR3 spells CAISDRDKTS.

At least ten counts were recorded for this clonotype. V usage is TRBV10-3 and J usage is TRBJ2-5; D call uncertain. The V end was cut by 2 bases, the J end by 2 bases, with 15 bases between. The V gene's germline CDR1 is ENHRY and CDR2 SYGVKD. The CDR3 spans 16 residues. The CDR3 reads CAISESSIVSQETQYF. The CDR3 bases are TGTGCCATCAGTGAGAGCAGCATTGTCAGTCAAGAGACCCAGTACTTC.

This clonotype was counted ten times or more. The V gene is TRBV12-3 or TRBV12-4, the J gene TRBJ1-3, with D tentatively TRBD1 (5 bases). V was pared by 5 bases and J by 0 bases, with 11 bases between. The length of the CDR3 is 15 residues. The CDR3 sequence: CASSPRVSSGNTIYF. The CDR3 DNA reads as TGTGCCAGCAGTCCCAGGGTTAGCTCTGGAAACACCATATATTTT.

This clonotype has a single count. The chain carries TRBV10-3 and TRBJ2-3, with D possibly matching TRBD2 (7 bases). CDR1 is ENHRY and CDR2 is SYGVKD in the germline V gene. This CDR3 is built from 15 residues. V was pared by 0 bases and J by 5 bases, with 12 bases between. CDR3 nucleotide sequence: TGTGCCATCAGTGAGTCGGGGGCGGGGGAAGATACGCAGTATTTT. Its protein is CAISESGAGEDTQYF.

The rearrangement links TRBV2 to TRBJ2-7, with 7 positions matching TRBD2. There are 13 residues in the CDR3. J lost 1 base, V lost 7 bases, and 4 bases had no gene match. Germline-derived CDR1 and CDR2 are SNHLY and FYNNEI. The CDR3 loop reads CASKLAVSYEQYF. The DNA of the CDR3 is TGTGCCAGCAAGCTAGCGGTTTCCTACGAGCAGTACTTC.

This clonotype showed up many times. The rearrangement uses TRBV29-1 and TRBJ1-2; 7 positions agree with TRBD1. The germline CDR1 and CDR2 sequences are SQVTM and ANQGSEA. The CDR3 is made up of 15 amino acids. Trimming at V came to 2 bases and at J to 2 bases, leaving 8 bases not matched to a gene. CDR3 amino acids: CSVEHSVTGNYGYTF. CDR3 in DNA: TGCAGCGTTGAACACTCCGTGACAGGGAACTATGGCTACACCTTC. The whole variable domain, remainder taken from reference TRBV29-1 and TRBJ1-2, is SAVISQKPSRDICQRGTSLTIQCQVDSQVTMMFWYRQQPGQSLTLIATANQGSEATYESGFVIDKFPISRPNLTFSTLTVSNMSPEDSSIYLCSVEHSVTGNYGYTFGSGTRLTVV.

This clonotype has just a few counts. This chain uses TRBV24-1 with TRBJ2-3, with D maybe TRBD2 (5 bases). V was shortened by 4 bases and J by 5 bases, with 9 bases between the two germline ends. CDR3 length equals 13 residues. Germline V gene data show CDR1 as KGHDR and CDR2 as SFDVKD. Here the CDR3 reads CATSDSGGDTQYF. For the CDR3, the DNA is TGTGCCACCAGTGACTCAGGAGGAGATACGCAGTATTTT.

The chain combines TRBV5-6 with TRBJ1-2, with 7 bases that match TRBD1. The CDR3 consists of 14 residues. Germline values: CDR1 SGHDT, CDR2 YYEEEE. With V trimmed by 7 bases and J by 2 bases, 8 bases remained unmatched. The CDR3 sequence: CASARQGFNYGYTF. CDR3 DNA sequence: TGTGCCAGCGCACGACAGGGATTCAACTATGGCTACACCTTC.

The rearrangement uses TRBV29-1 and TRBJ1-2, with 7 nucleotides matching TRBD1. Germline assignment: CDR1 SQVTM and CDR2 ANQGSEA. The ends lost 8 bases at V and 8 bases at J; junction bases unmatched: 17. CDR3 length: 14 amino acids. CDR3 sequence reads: CSLTGTAVPGGYTF. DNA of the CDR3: TGCAGCTTGACCGGGACAGCCGTACCAGGAGGCTACACCTTC.